These T cell receptor beta chains were read from a single sample in a study of blood T cell repertoires in COVID-19. Clones were sequenced by immunoSEQ multiplex PCR, and TCRdb holds only the in-frame ones, with some missing. This table has some 150,000 clones, over 60% appearing once. Material: peripheral blood. Receptors were obtained from a woman of 80 years or more with active or convalescent COVID-19. The CDR3 runs from the conserved cysteine through the conserved F or W. A D gene is named only where the DNA matches it firmly. Size tells how often a clone was seen (once, few, many) or the class of an expanded clone, and some rows leave it out.

CDR3 DNA,CDR3 protein,J gene,D gene,V gene,clone size
TGTGCCAGCTCACCACTGGGGACAGGGGATAGAAACACCATATATTTT,CASSPLGTGDRNTIYF,TRBJ1-3,TRBD1,TRBV18,few
TGTGCCAGTAGGGGACGAGGACAGGGCCACGAGCAGTACTTC,CASRGRGQGHEQYF,TRBJ2-7,TRBD1,TRBV19,-
TGTGCCAGCAGGCCCGGGACAGCGGAGTTTTGGGCACCCCTCCACTTT,CASRPGTAEFWAPLHF,TRBJ1-6,TRBD1,TRBV11-2,-
TGTGCCAGCAGCGCACCCCGCGGGGCTTACTTGTACGAGCAGTACTTC,CASSAPRGAYLYEQYF,TRBJ2-7,-,TRBV5-8,-
TGTGCCAGCAGCCGCGGCGGGGAAGATCACACTGAAGCTTTCTTT,CASSRGGEDHTEAFF,TRBJ1-1,-,TRBV12-1,-
TGTGCCAGCAGCTGGGCGTCTTACGAGCAGTTCTTC,CASSWASYEQFF,TRBJ2-1,-,TRBV5-6,-
TGTGCCAGCAGTTACGTAGGGGGTCAAGGCTACACCTTC,CASSYVGGQGYTF,TRBJ1-2,-,TRBV6-5,-
TGTGCCAGAAGCCTGACAGGGCCGTTTCTTGGTTCACCCCTCCACTTT,CARSLTGPFLGSPLHF,TRBJ1-6,TRBD1,TRBV5-3,-
TGTGCCAGCAGTGGGGTTGGGCGGGGGAAAGAGACCCAGTACTTC,CASSGVGRGKETQYF,TRBJ2-5,TRBD2,TRBV6-2/TRBV6-3,-
TGTGCCAGCAGCTTAGTGGGCGGGGGCAAAGCCGGCGGGGAGCTGTTTTTT,CASSLVGGGKAGGELFF,TRBJ2-2,-,TRBV7-8,-
TGTGCCAGCAGTTATCCAGCGGGGGGATCAGATACGCAGTATTTT,CASSYPAGGSDTQYF,TRBJ2-3,TRBD2,TRBV6-5,-
TGTGCCAGCAGCAAACTAGCGGGGGGGTACAATGAGCAGTTCTTC,CASSKLAGGYNEQFF,TRBJ2-1,TRBD2,TRBV13,-
TGTGCCGTTAGGGACACGAACACCGGGGAGCTGTTTTTT,CAVRDTNTGELFF,TRBJ2-2,-,TRBV10-3,-
TGTGCCAGTAGCATCACAGGGGATCGACGATCACCCCTCCACTTT,CASSITGDRRSPLHF,TRBJ1-6,TRBD1,TRBV19,-
TGTGCCAGCTCTAAGCAGGGTGTGCGAGAGACCCAGTACTTC,CASSKQGVRETQYF,TRBJ2-5,-,TRBV18,once
TGTGCCAGCAGTCCCTACAGGGGGGATTCACCCCTCCACTTT,CASSPYRGDSPLHF,TRBJ1-6,TRBD1,TRBV7-2,-
TGTGCCAGCTCACCATTAAAAGTTAATGGCGGGATTTGGGCACCCCTCCACTTT,CASSPLKVNGGIWAPLHF,TRBJ1-6,-,TRBV18,-
TGTGCCAGTAGCCGACAGGGGATTACTGGAAACACCATATATTTT,CASSRQGITGNTIYF,TRBJ1-3,TRBD1,TRBV19,-
TGTGCCATCAGTGACAGGCCAACGGGCTACACCTTC,CAISDRPTGYTF,TRBJ1-2,-,TRBV10-3,once
TGTGCCAGCAGCGCCAACTCCGGGGCCAACGTCCTGACTTTC,CASSANSGANVLTF,TRBJ2-6,-,TRBV7-2,-
TGTGCCAGCAGCCTAGGGACAGTGGACACTGAAGCTTTCTTT,CASSLGTVDTEAFF,TRBJ1-1,TRBD1,TRBV7-9,once
TGTGCCAGCATGGGACAGGGGGTAATAGGAGAGACCCAGTACTTC,CASMGQGVIGETQYF,TRBJ2-5,TRBD1,TRBV6-5,-
TGTGCCAGCAGCCCCCGGACAAATAGTGCCGGGGAGCTGTTTTTT,CASSPRTNSAGELFF,TRBJ2-2,-,TRBV11-3,-
TGTGCCACCAGCAGAGATCGGGACAGGGGGAACACTGAAGCTTTCTTT,CATSRDRDRGNTEAFF,TRBJ1-1,TRBD1,TRBV15,many
TGTGCCAGCAGTTACCCCAGGGGCACTGAAGCTTTCTTT,CASSYPRGTEAFF,TRBJ1-1,-,TRBV6-5,-
TGTGCCAGTAGAGCGAAACAGGGGGCATATGGAAACACCATATATTTT,CASRAKQGAYGNTIYF,TRBJ1-3,TRBD1,TRBV19,-
TGTGCTAGTGGTTTGGGTGGCACTGGGAGTGAAGCTTTCTTT,CASGLGGTGSEAFF,TRBJ1-1,-,TRBV12-5,once
TGTGCCAGCAGAGAACAGGGGGCGTTGGGAAACACCATATATTTT,CASREQGALGNTIYF,TRBJ1-3,TRBD1,TRBV7-8,-
TGTGCCAGCAGCAACCCCCGTAATGTGGAGGGGCCAGTGAACACTGAAGCTTTCTTT,CASSNPRNVEGPVNTEAFF,TRBJ1-1,-,TRBV21-1,-
TGCGCCAGCAGCCAAGTCCGGACAGGTCCAGGAGAAAAACTGTTTTTT,CASSQVRTGPGEKLFF,TRBJ1-4,TRBD1,TRBV4-1,-
TGTGCCAGCAGCGAAAACCACAGAGAGGGGGCGGTTGATCGGGAGCAGTACTTC,CASSENHREGAVDREQYF,TRBJ2-7,TRBD1,TRBV7-6,-
TGTGCCAGCAGCTTAGTAGCGGGGGACTACGAGCAGTACTTC,CASSLVAGDYEQYF,TRBJ2-7,TRBD2,TRBV7-2,-
TGTGCCAGCAGCGTAGACGGACAGGGGGCCTACGAGCAGTACTTC,CASSVDGQGAYEQYF,TRBJ2-7,TRBD1,TRBV9,-
TGCGCCAGCAGCTACGGGACAGGGATCTATGGCTACACCTTC,CASSYGTGIYGYTF,TRBJ1-2,TRBD1,TRBV5-1,-
TGTGCCAGCAGACGAGTTTTGACTAGCGGGGCCTACACCGGGGAGCTGTTTTTT,CASRRVLTSGAYTGELFF,TRBJ2-2,TRBD2,TRBV3-1/TRBV3-2,-
TGTGCCAGCAGCTTATCGGGACAGGGCACCGGTGGCTACACCTTC,CASSLSGQGTGGYTF,TRBJ1-2,TRBD1,TRBV7-9,-
TGTGCCACTCGCTCCGGGGCAGGGGGCTTTACTGAAGCTTTCTTT,CATRSGAGGFTEAFF,TRBJ1-1,TRBD1,TRBV7-8,-
TGTGCCAGTAGTATAAAGACAGCGTTCAATCAGCCCCAGCATTTT,CASSIKTAFNQPQHF,TRBJ1-5,-,TRBV19,-
TGTGCCAGCAGTTTGACTAGCGGGGGGTACAATGAGCAGTTCTTC,CASSLTSGGYNEQFF,TRBJ2-1,TRBD2,TRBV27,-
TGTGCCAGCAGCCACGGACGGAGGGTCTATGGCTACACCTTC,CASSHGRRVYGYTF,TRBJ1-2,-,TRBV7-9,-
TGTGCCAGCAGCTTATCTAGGTTGGCAGGGCGGAATGAGCAGTTCTTC,CASSLSRLAGRNEQFF,TRBJ2-1,-,TRBV7-9,few
TGCGCCAGCAGCTTTGGGACTAGCGGGGACACAGATACGCAGTATTTT,CASSFGTSGDTDTQYF,TRBJ2-3,TRBD2,TRBV5-1,-
TGCAGTGCTAGTCAGATGCAGGGGGCTTCCTCCGAGCAGTACTTC,CSASQMQGASSEQYF,TRBJ2-7,TRBD1,TRBV20-1,-
TGTGCCAGTGAATACAGTGGAAGGCCCTACGAGCAGTACTTC,CASEYSGRPYEQYF,TRBJ2-7,-,TRBV7-9,few
TGTGCCAGCTCACCAGGGGGCCCCTACGAGCAGTACTTC,CASSPGGPYEQYF,TRBJ2-7,-,TRBV18,few
TGTGCCAGCTCACAACAGGGCTCTGGAAACACCATATATTTT,CASSQQGSGNTIYF,TRBJ1-3,-,TRBV2,few
TGCGCCAGCAGCTTGTCCGGACAGGGGGATGGCTACACCTTC,CASSLSGQGDGYTF,TRBJ1-2,TRBD1,TRBV5-1,-
TGCGCCAGCAGCCCCGGGACAGAGTTAGATGGCTACACCTTC,CASSPGTELDGYTF,TRBJ1-2,TRBD1,TRBV5-1,-
TGTGCCAGCAGCGCCAGGGGTAGGACAGATACGCAGTATTTT,CASSARGRTDTQYF,TRBJ2-3,-,TRBV9,-
TGTGCCAGCAGAAGCGGACAGGGGGCCTACAATGAGCAGTTCTTC,CASRSGQGAYNEQFF,TRBJ2-1,TRBD1,TRBV25-1,-
TGTGCCAGCAGTGGGCACGACAGGGGGCCTTACTATGGCTACACCTTC,CASSGHDRGPYYGYTF,TRBJ1-2,TRBD1,TRBV6-1,once
TGCAGTGCTAGTAGGGGGACACCTGGTGCGAACACCGGGGAGCTGTTTTTT,CSASRGTPGANTGELFF,TRBJ2-2,-,TRBV20-1,few
TGCGCCAGCAGCCTCGCAAGTAGGAACACTGAAGCTTTCTTT,CASSLASRNTEAFF,TRBJ1-1,-,TRBV4-1,-
TGTGCCAGCAGCCTGGGGACAGGGAACACTGAAGCTTTCTTT,CASSLGTGNTEAFF,TRBJ1-1,TRBD1,TRBV7-8,-
TGTGCCAGCAGCCCTCAGGGTAGCGGGGGGTTATACGAGCAGTACTTC,CASSPQGSGGLYEQYF,TRBJ2-7,TRBD2,TRBV7-2,-